The rows below give T cell receptor beta chains drawn from one sample of a study of T cell changes during pregnancy in multiple sclerosis. The assay was immunoSEQ multiplex PCR, and TCRdb's table has in-frame clones only and misses some. The sample contains about 100,000 clones, roughly 90% of which appear only once. The source material was peripheral blood, sampled after pregnancy. The receptors come from a female donor with multiple sclerosis, enrolled in a pregnancy study. The conserved cysteine and the conserved F or W are not part of the CDR3 here. Each record gives: CDR3 protein, V gene, J gene.

CDR3: ASSESQVGEQY; V: TRBV2; J: TRBJ2-7
CDR3: ASSLGEQGASVTLH; V: TRBV5-1; J: TRBJ1-6
CDR3: ASRSSAGREQF; V: TRBV6-5; J: TRBJ2-1
CDR3: SVAWGVAGELF; V: TRBV29-1; J: TRBJ2-2
CDR3: ASSEAPPGGDQPQH; V: TRBV6-1; J: TRBJ1-5
CDR3: ASSQAGHEQY; V: TRBV4-3; J: TRBJ2-7
CDR3: ASSPGDRDEQY; V: TRBV28; J: TRBJ2-7
CDR3: ASSPTGVRDIQY; V: TRBV5-6; J: TRBJ2-4
CDR3: ASSLDRGDGYT; V: TRBV7-8; J: TRBJ1-2
CDR3: ASSSTGHTEAF; V: TRBV6-5; J: TRBJ1-1
CDR3: ASNERENSPLH; V: TRBV27; J: TRBJ1-6
CDR3: SVRGQGNQPQH; V: TRBV29-1; J: TRBJ1-5
CDR3: ATSRGTSVDYEQY; V: TRBV15; J: TRBJ2-7
CDR3: AWNRRRSNEQF; V: TRBV30; J: TRBJ2-1
CDR3: ASSPPGGGNTEAF; V: TRBV27; J: TRBJ1-1
CDR3: ASRQFLAAPYNEQF; V: TRBV2; J: TRBJ2-1
CDR3: AWSVPGSPLH; V: TRBV30; J: TRBJ1-6
CDR3: ASSPQGYQPQH; V: TRBV19; J: TRBJ1-5
CDR3: ASSEYAGQGAGEQY; V: TRBV2; J: TRBJ2-7
CDR3: ATSKTQEKPETQY; V: TRBV15; J: TRBJ2-5
CDR3: ASSEVTGGAYGYT; V: TRBV6-1; J: TRBJ1-2
CDR3: ASSSGLAGGSGDTQY; V: TRBV5-4; J: TRBJ2-3
CDR3: ASRQTGANYGYT; V: TRBV2; J: TRBJ1-2
CDR3: ASSSTLANQPQH; V: TRBV6-1; J: TRBJ1-5
CDR3: ASVKAPGGGPYEQY; V: TRBV28; J: TRBJ2-7
CDR3: ASSLQWSSYEQY; V: TRBV7-6; J: TRBJ2-7
CDR3: ASSANRGLSRGNEKLF; V: TRBV7-8; J: TRBJ1-4